This T cell receptor (beta chain) originates from a study of blood T cell repertoires in COVID-19. Study summary: Material from acute and convalescent COVID-19 was sourced from the United States, Italy and Spain.

Germline lookup yields CDR1 LNHDA and CDR2 SQIVND (reference sequence). V dropped 10 bases and J dropped 2 bases, with 20 bases sitting between them. This CDR3 spans 15 amino acids. Some clones are missing from TCRdb's copy, which holds only in-frame ones; the method was immunoSEQ multiplex PCR. The sample contains some 67,000 clones, over 75% of which appear only once. V is TRBV19 and J is TRBJ1-2; D may be TRBD1 (5 bases). This TCR was sampled from a woman in her fifties or sixties with acute or convalescent COVID-19. Sequences were obtained from peripheral blood. The CDR3 loop reads CATQRAGGSNYGYTF. CDR3 nucleotides: TGTGCCACTCAGAGGGCGGGGGGATCCAACTATGGCTACACCTTC.